A selection of T cell receptor beta chains follows, all from one sample in a study of beta chain features in type 1 diabetes. Produced via immunoSEQ multiplex PCR; TCRdb's table is partial and in-frame only. The sample includes roughly 140,000 clones, approximately 8.1% of them seen just once. The sample was central memory CD4+ T cells from blood. These TCRs come from a man aged 18 to 29 in good health. CDR3s include the opening cysteine and the closing phenylalanine or tryptophan. D genes are given only for firm matches.

D: NA; V: TRBV6-6; J: TRBJ1-1; CDR3: CASSYRLEGEAFF
D: NA; V: TRBV7-3; J: TRBJ1-2; CDR3: CASSQDSTSRYTF
D: NA; V: TRBV6-5; J: TRBJ2-5; CDR3: CASIGGGKTQYF
D: NA; V: TRBV5-1; J: TRBJ1-1; CDR3: CASSWGVGFSGTEAFF
D: NA; V: TRBV5-1; J: TRBJ2-2; CDR3: CASSEQGNTGELFF
D: TRBD2; V: TRBV4-3; J: TRBJ2-1; CDR3: CASSYLAGEYNEQFF
D: NA; V: TRBV30; J: TRBJ1-2; CDR3: CAFLAQSYGYTF
D: NA; V: TRBV7-8; J: TRBJ1-5; CDR3: CASSRGVGQPQHF
D: TRBD1; V: TRBV7-9; J: TRBJ2-7; CDR3: CASSPGTGSHEQYF
D: NA; V: TRBV7-3; J: TRBJ2-7; CDR3: CASSLTGGGEQYF
D: TRBD1; V: TRBV7-9; J: TRBJ2-1; CDR3: CASSVRQGAYNEQFF
D: TRBD1; V: TRBV2; J: TRBJ1-5; CDR3: CASSPTSGGQPQHF
D: NA; V: TRBV6-5; J: TRBJ1-2; CDR3: CASRPRDTGYTF
D: NA; V: TRBV7-9; J: TRBJ2-7; CDR3: CASSPGRDIHEQYF
D: NA; V: TRBV7-3; J: TRBJ1-1; CDR3: CASSSGSPGTEAFF
D: NA; V: TRBV27; J: TRBJ2-6; CDR3: CASSLSGSLSSGANVLTF
D: TRBD2; V: TRBV5-1; J: TRBJ2-5; CDR3: CASSSGGSGRLQETQYF
D: TRBD1; V: TRBV6-6; J: TRBJ2-7; CDR3: CASSFGQASSYEQYF
D: TRBD1; V: TRBV30; J: TRBJ1-1; CDR3: CAWSIGTGGHTEAFF
D: NA; V: TRBV28; J: TRBJ2-5; CDR3: CASRRTAEIETQYF
D: TRBD1; V: TRBV7-2; J: TRBJ1-2; CDR3: CASSLAGATGANGYTF
D: NA; V: TRBV16; J: TRBJ2-7; CDR3: CASSPNLRGNEQYF
D: TRBD1; V: TRBV4-3; J: TRBJ1-2; CDR3: CASSHDRVDGYTF
D: NA; V: TRBV19; J: TRBJ1-2; CDR3: CASSKPDWSYGYTF
D: NA; V: TRBV5-1; J: TRBJ2-3; CDR3: CASSLSGGGIDTQYF
D: TRBD1; V: TRBV30; J: TRBJ1-4; CDR3: CAWSSGTGHEKLFF
D: NA; V: TRBV25-1; J: TRBJ2-3; CDR3: CASMSRAFTDTQYF
D: NA; V: TRBV7-2; J: TRBJ1-4; CDR3: CASSLILAGFNEKLFF
D: TRBD2; V: TRBV10-3; J: TRBJ2-3; CDR3: CAISRTSKDTQYF
D: NA; V: TRBV30; J: TRBJ2-5; CDR3: CAWSLTAFGTQYF
D: NA; V: TRBV25-1; J: TRBJ2-2; CDR3: CASRGPVNTGELFF
D: TRBD1; V: TRBV6-5; J: TRBJ1-5; CDR3: CASRPGQGYQPQHF
D: NA; V: TRBV9; J: TRBJ2-2; CDR3: CASSGPGGRRIGRGSLGPGELFF
D: NA; V: TRBV15; J: TRBJ2-3; CDR3: CATLNWGLTDTQYF
D: NA; V: TRBV27; J: TRBJ2-1; CDR3: CASSLDAGYNEQFF
D: NA; V: TRBV7-9; J: TRBJ1-4; CDR3: CASSHGDRNEKLFF
D: NA; V: TRBV7-2; J: TRBJ2-7; CDR3: CASKNTFSYEQYF
D: TRBD1; V: TRBV19; J: TRBJ2-5; CDR3: CASGYRGFVAETQYF
D: TRBD2; V: TRBV2; J: TRBJ2-4; CDR3: CASSGLAGVAKNIQYF
D: TRBD2; V: TRBV29-1; J: TRBJ2-5; CDR3: CSFRTSAGETQYF
D: TRBD2; V: TRBV19; J: TRBJ2-1; CDR3: CASSRGLADKYNEQFF
D: TRBD2; V: TRBV14; J: TRBJ2-1; CDR3: CASSQETSGGAGEQFF
D: TRBD1; V: TRBV7-2; J: TRBJ2-7; CDR3: CASSLYRGSSDEQYF
D: TRBD2; V: TRBV27; J: TRBJ2-5; CDR3: CASSLTALTGGETQYF
D: TRBD1; V: TRBV18; J: TRBJ2-5; CDR3: CASSPPGTGQETQYF
D: TRBD1; V: TRBV30; J: TRBJ1-5; CDR3: CAWSGTGGRQPQHF
D: NA; V: TRBV7-2; J: TRBJ1-1; CDR3: CASSRLDRNTEAFF
D: TRBD2; V: TRBV18; J: TRBJ2-1; CDR3: CASSPPAGGQVSEQFF
D: TRBD2; V: TRBV30; J: TRBJ2-7; CDR3: CAWSVRLERGPREQYF